This is a list of T cell receptor beta chains from one sample in a study of shared clonotypes between healthy human individuals. Using immunoSEQ multiplex PCR, the repertoire was profiled, and TCRdb retains in-frame clones only, with some absent. The sample consists of about 480,000 clones, about three quarters of them appearing once. Material for sequencing was PBMCs. These receptors were collected from a middle-aged woman in good health. Some clones in this sample may be carry-over from other donors' samples. Both conserved end residues are part of each CDR3. Fields, in order: clone size, V gene, D gene, J gene, CDR3 length, CDR3 protein, CDR3 DNA. The D gene is left open where the match is weak. Not every row has a clone size; where given, it reads once, few, many or a size class.

NA	TRBV28	NA	TRBJ1-5	12	CASNGWNQPQHF	TGTGCCAGCAACGGGTGGAATCAGCCCCAGCATTTT
NA	TRBV2	NA	TRBJ2-7	13	CASSFEGTYEQYF	TGTGCCAGCAGTTTCGAGGGGACCTACGAGCAGTACTTC
few	TRBV5-1	TRBD2	TRBJ2-7	15	CASSSLAGGRKEQYF	TGCGCCAGCAGCTCCCTAGCGGGGGGGAGGAAGGAGCAGTACTTC
NA	TRBV5-1	NA	TRBJ1-2	17	CASSLAHGGSGVAGYTF	TGCGCCAGCAGCTTGGCCCATGGCGGCAGCGGAGTCGCTGGCTACACCTTC
once	TRBV19	NA	TRBJ2-7	13	CASSIGRLYEQYF	TGTGCCAGTAGTATCGGGCGACTGTACGAGCAGTACTTC
once	TRBV28	NA	TRBJ1-2	15	CASSQYQGRVFGYTF	TGTGCCAGCAGCCAGTACCAGGGGAGGGTCTTTGGCTACACCTTC
NA	TRBV19	TRBD2	TRBJ2-1	15	CASSRGREVLNEQFF	TGTGCCAGTAGTAGAGGTCGGGAGGTGCTCAATGAGCAGTTCTTC
few	TRBV4-3	TRBD1	TRBJ1-4	15	CASSHDRGPGEKLFF	TGCGCCAGCAGCCATGACAGGGGGCCGGGTGAAAAACTGTTTTTT
NA	TRBV29-1	NA	TRBJ2-7	13	CSVEAAAGYEQYF	TGCAGCGTTGAAGCGGCGGCAGGCTACGAGCAGTACTTC
NA	TRBV5-8	TRBD1	TRBJ2-2	16	CASSGARDSQTGELFF	TGTGCCAGCAGCGGGGCCAGGGACAGCCAAACCGGGGAGCTGTTTTTT
NA	TRBV27	NA	TRBJ2-3	13	CASRAPGTDTQYF	TGTGCCAGCAGGGCCCCTGGCACAGATACGCAGTATTTT
NA	TRBV19	TRBD1	TRBJ2-7	13	CASSQGQSYEQYF	TGTGCCAGTAGCCAGGGACAGAGCTACGAGCAGTACTTC
once	TRBV5-4	NA	TRBJ1-1	13	CASSAGEAVEAFF	TGTGCCAGCAGCGCGGGTGAGGCAGTGGAAGCTTTCTTT
NA	TRBV29-1	TRBD1	TRBJ2-4	14	CSVAKGAVKDIQYF	TGCAGCGTTGCAAAGGGGGCTGTGAAGGACATTCAGTACTTC
NA	TRBV27	TRBD1	TRBJ2-7	15	CASSPRDRATYEQYF	TGTGCCAGCAGTCCTCGGGACAGGGCGACCTACGAGCAGTACTTC
NA	TRBV30	TRBD2	TRBJ2-3	18	CAWSMGRTSGSFLDTQYF	TGTGCCTGGAGTATGGGTCGGACTAGCGGGAGTTTTTTAGATACGCAGTATTTT
once	TRBV18	NA	TRBJ2-2	16	CASSPPPRIPTGELFF	TGTGCCAGCTCACCACCCCCACGGATCCCGACCGGGGAGCTGTTTTTT
NA	TRBV9	TRBD2	TRBJ2-7	14	CASSRTSLPYEQYF	TGTGCCAGCAGCCGGACTAGTCTTCCCTACGAGCAGTACTTC
NA	TRBV15	NA	TRBJ2-1	15	CATSRDHMNAFEQFF	TGTGCCACCAGCAGAGATCACATGAATGCGTTTGAGCAGTTCTTC
NA	TRBV7-9	TRBD2	TRBJ2-7	19	CAGPLTKSGRTGSGYEQYF	TGTGCCGGACCCTTGACGAAAAGCGGGAGGACGGGTTCTGGCTACGAGCAGTACTTC
NA	TRBV18	NA	TRBJ2-7	14	CASSPSGSTYEQYF	TGTGCCAGCTCACCATCTGGTAGTACCTACGAGCAGTACTTC
once	TRBV4-1	TRBD2	TRBJ2-2	15	CASSPLGREAGELFF	TGCGCCAGCAGCCCCCTTGGGCGGGAGGCCGGGGAGCTGTTTTTT
NA	TRBV2	TRBD1	TRBJ1-2	15	CASSDGTGENYGYTF	TGTGCCAGCAGTGACGGGACAGGGGAAAACTATGGCTACACCTTC
NA	TRBV5-8	TRBD1	TRBJ1-4	14	CASSARDRGEKLFF	TGTGCCAGCAGCGCCCGGGACAGGGGAGAAAAACTGTTTTTT
NA	TRBV28	NA	TRBJ1-3	14	CASSLEGSRNTIYF	TGTGCCAGCAGTTTGGAGGGAAGCAGAAACACCATATATTTT
NA	TRBV9	TRBD1	TRBJ2-5	13	CASKPTGEETQYF	TGTGCCAGCAAACCCACAGGGGAAGAGACCCAGTACTTC
NA	TRBV5-6	NA	TRBJ2-2	16	CASSPRRSRLTGELFF	TGTGCCAGCAGCCCCCGACGGAGTCGTTTGACCGGGGAGCTGTTTTTT
NA	TRBV11-2	NA	TRBJ2-7	15	CASSLTAQTSYEQYF	TGTGCCAGCAGCCTGACTGCTCAGACCTCCTACGAGCAGTACTTC
once	TRBV9	TRBD2	TRBJ2-7	23	CASSVVRTSNQQGSGNNSYEQYF	TGTGCCAGCAGCGTAGTTCGGACTAGCAACCAACAGGGCAGCGGGAATAACTCCTACGAGCAGTACTTC
NA	TRBV27	NA	TRBJ2-2	13	CASSLDSTGELFF	TGTGCCAGCAGTTTGGACAGCACCGGGGAGCTGTTTTTT
NA	TRBV27	NA	TRBJ1-2	14	CASRLTGQPYGYTF	TGTGCCAGCAGGCTCACAGGACAGCCCTATGGCTACACCTTC
once	TRBV11-2	TRBD2	TRBJ2-7	16	CASSLDTAGTTYEQYF	TGTGCCAGCAGCTTAGATACAGCGGGGACGACCTACGAGCAGTACTTC
NA	TRBV29-1	TRBD1	TRBJ2-5	13	CSASPTGRETQYF	TGCAGCGCCTCCCCGACAGGGAGAGAGACCCAGTACTTC
NA	TRBV10-3	NA	TRBJ2-3	15	CAISEANPSTDTQYF	TGTGCCATCAGTGAGGCTAATCCCAGCACAGATACGCAGTATTTT
NA	TRBV6-1	TRBD1	TRBJ1-5	19	CASSASWGDRWDSNQPQHF	TGTGCCAGCAGTGCCAGTTGGGGGGACAGGTGGGATAGCAATCAGCCCCAGCATTTT
NA	TRBV11-2	NA	TRBJ2-7	18	CASSLEGPLATNSYEQYF	TGTGCCAGCAGCCTAGAGGGACCACTAGCAACTAACTCCTACGAGCAGTACTTC
NA	TRBV5-4	NA	TRBJ2-3	15	CASSLGGTSTDTQYF	TGTGCCAGCAGCTTGGGTGGAACTAGCACAGATACGCAGTATTTT
NA	TRBV28	TRBD2	TRBJ2-1	14	CASSVLAPWDEQFF	TGTGCCAGCAGTGTACTAGCGCCCTGGGATGAGCAGTTCTTC
few	TRBV7-9	NA	TRBJ1-2	14	CASSLEARAHGYTF	TGTGCCAGCAGCTTAGAGGCCAGGGCTCATGGCTACACCTTC
NA	TRBV5-4	NA	TRBJ2-5	13	CASSLGQQETQYF	TGTGCCAGCAGCTTGGGACAGCAAGAGACCCAGTACTTC
NA	TRBV7-9	NA	TRBJ1-4	13	CAGGDVTNEKLFF	TGTGCCGGGGGGGACGTTACTAATGAAAAACTGTTTTTT